The T cell receptor beta chain described here comes from a study of blood T cell repertoires in COVID-19. Each participant's cohort was designated according to participant-reported clinical history. In the original processing: Amplification with reference gene primers provided the estimates of nucleated cell counts. The table came from immunoSEQ multiplex PCR; TCRdb's copy has only in-frame clones and leaves some out. The V and J calls and the clone size are those of that table, but D and trimming were determined from the DNA. Found here are some 250,000 clones, roughly 89% of them singletons; the top ten hold roughly 9%. The V end was cut by 0 bases, the J end by 3 bases, with 8 bases between. CDR1 and CDR2 from the germline V gene are LNHNV and YYDKDF (reference sequence). This CDR3 is built from 15 residues.

The sequencing sample was made of PBMCs or T cells enriched from blood (not recorded which). The chain has TRBV15 and TRBJ1-4; no clear D gene. The TCR was taken from a man aged 40-49 years who had recovered from COVID-19. In DNA form, the CDR3 reads TGTGCCACCAGCAGAGATTCAGGTTCTAATGAAAAACTGTTTTTT. Its protein product is CATSRDSGSNEKLFF.